A selection of T cell receptor beta chains follows, all from one sample in a study of STAT3 mutations in large granular lymphocyte leukemia. Only in-frame clones appear in the TCRdb table, and some are missing; sequencing was by immunoSEQ multiplex PCR. The sample holds fewer than 15,000 clones, about 90% seen once. Sequencing was done on a sample of PBMCs. Source of these receptors: a human donor with T large granular lymphocyte leukemia. Some clones in this sample may be carry-over from other donors' samples. Each CDR3 is given with its conserved first and last residue. The order of the fields is CDR3 protein, J gene, V gene.

CDR3 protein: CASSASGREETQYF; J gene: TRBJ2-5; V gene: TRBV7-9
CDR3 protein: CASSLLNRGGEKLFF; J gene: TRBJ1-4; V gene: TRBV4-1
CDR3 protein: CASSFWFSFGNTIYF; J gene: TRBJ1-3; V gene: TRBV6-6
CDR3 protein: CASSLSAPYGEKLFF; J gene: TRBJ1-4; V gene: TRBV5-1
CDR3 protein: CASSLGVSTDTQYF; J gene: TRBJ2-3; V gene: TRBV7-7
CDR3 protein: CASTLGGTGASEQYF; J gene: TRBJ2-7; V gene: TRBV5-4
CDR3 protein: CASSLEGPNSNQPQHF; J gene: TRBJ1-5; V gene: TRBV5-1
CDR3 protein: CASSDDEVDEKLFF; J gene: TRBJ1-4; V gene: TRBV6-4
CDR3 protein: CASSLDRDGKLFF; J gene: TRBJ1-4; V gene: TRBV18
CDR3 protein: CASSLEAKGGYTF; J gene: TRBJ1-2; V gene: TRBV13
CDR3 protein: CASSWGGTSGSAETQYF; J gene: TRBJ2-5; V gene: TRBV7-2
CDR3 protein: CASSSGLWQETQYF; J gene: TRBJ2-5; V gene: TRBV30
CDR3 protein: CASSLGVGNQPQHF; J gene: TRBJ1-5; V gene: TRBV5-8
CDR3 protein: CAWSAPWGINEQFF; J gene: TRBJ2-1; V gene: TRBV30
CDR3 protein: CASSMVDSPLHF; J gene: TRBJ1-6; V gene: TRBV19
CDR3 protein: CASKEEGDYNEQFF; J gene: TRBJ2-1; V gene: TRBV6-1
CDR3 protein: CSVSGLAGAGELFF; J gene: TRBJ2-2; V gene: TRBV29-1
CDR3 protein: CASSLGSGANTGELFF; J gene: TRBJ2-2; V gene: TRBV27
CDR3 protein: CATSIGTDKNTEAFF; J gene: TRBJ1-1; V gene: TRBV15
CDR3 protein: CASSLFGQGANYGYTF; J gene: TRBJ1-2; V gene: TRBV28
CDR3 protein: CASSLTSGYPAGELFF; J gene: TRBJ2-2; V gene: TRBV27
CDR3 protein: CASSPWASTGELFF; J gene: TRBJ2-2; V gene: TRBV6-6
CDR3 protein: CAKQLQGYTEAFF; J gene: TRBJ1-1; V gene: TRBV2
CDR3 protein: CATRRDLSQETQYF; J gene: TRBJ2-5; V gene: TRBV10-3
CDR3 protein: CASSLKRDFTDTQYF; J gene: TRBJ2-3; V gene: TRBV11-2
CDR3 protein: CASRDRLSGNTIYF; J gene: TRBJ1-3; V gene: TRBV6-5
CDR3 protein: CASSYLTWGSGNTIYF; J gene: TRBJ1-3; V gene: TRBV6-7
CDR3 protein: CSVDRGGYTF; J gene: TRBJ1-2; V gene: TRBV29-1
CDR3 protein: CASSLRQSLSYEQYF; J gene: TRBJ2-7; V gene: TRBV7-2
CDR3 protein: CAWSVRREQYF; J gene: TRBJ2-7; V gene: TRBV30
CDR3 protein: CASSRWTGRWGEQYF; J gene: TRBJ2-7; V gene: TRBV11-1
CDR3 protein: CSVVGPGSEPQHF; J gene: TRBJ1-5; V gene: TRBV29-1
CDR3 protein: CASSPRGATSTDTQYF; J gene: TRBJ2-3; V gene: TRBV18
CDR3 protein: CASTDRDKDEQYF; J gene: TRBJ2-7; V gene: TRBV5-4
CDR3 protein: CASSPGWGPGPQHF; J gene: TRBJ1-5; V gene: TRBV5-6
CDR3 protein: CASRHSIIVPSNEQFF; J gene: TRBJ2-1; V gene: TRBV6-6
CDR3 protein: CSPRRADETQYF; J gene: TRBJ2-5; V gene: TRBV29-1
CDR3 protein: CASSSGQNTEAFF; J gene: TRBJ1-1; V gene: TRBV7-2
CDR3 protein: CASSLGPKGTEAFF; J gene: TRBJ1-1; V gene: TRBV7-3
CDR3 protein: CASSEALGQGQTQYF; J gene: TRBJ2-5; V gene: TRBV6-1
CDR3 protein: CSVDMALGQGMNTEAFF; J gene: TRBJ1-1; V gene: TRBV29-1
CDR3 protein: CASSQRRGVSNEQFF; J gene: TRBJ2-1; V gene: TRBV7-3